Below, one TCR beta chain is given with its context. The antigen it binds to is not known. Per-base quality was not reported, and no clone a single base away is much larger than it. Library preparation was by the immunoSEQ multiplex PCR assay. TCRdb took over this immuneACCESS table, retaining in-frame rearrangements with V and J assigned. Such tables are incomplete; in checked studies, under half of the missing clones stem from an unresolved V gene, and the remainder is unexplained. The sample table records approximately 760,000 clones; over 75% of these occur just once. The top ten clonotypes cover more than 0.01% of the sample. The sample is drawn from a study of shared T cell receptors in the human thymus (dated by TCRdb to the early 2020s). Broadly, across the study: The study examined how self-reactive, shared T-cell receptor alpha chains are generated in the human thymus.

The germline V gene provides CDR1 MNHEY and CDR2 SVGAGI. The CDR3 runs 14 residues from the cysteine to the phenylalanine. Here the CDR3 DNA is all that survives: 42 bases in frame from base 1. V lost 8 bases and J lost 0 bases, and the count of bases not matched to a germline gene is 5. The same sample was also studied in work on human thymus T cells. Looking at the second paper: Donors were immunologically healthy infants undergoing open corrective cardiac surgery for congenital heart defects in Finland. The thymus tissue came from surgical resects taken out during corrective cardiac surgery. Both the thymic and the peripheral blood repertoires appeared to show biased V and J gene segment usage. The related research found that thymic TCR repertoires overlapped highly between unrelated individuals. The study described the TCR alpha and beta repertoires in under ten infant thymus samples and a few matching peripheral blood samples. Donor ages ranged from about 7 to 244 days, and the cohort comprised 5 to 7 male and a couple of female infants. Thymocytes were freed from the tissue by mechanical means and kept at -70 degrees C as pellets of roughly 9-34 million cells. A QIAsymphony instrument was used to extract genomic DNA from the frozen cell pellets. The immunoSEQ multiplex PCR assay was used to amplify the TCRB and TCRAD loci from a standardized quantity of quality-controlled genomic DNA. The amplicons spanned the V(D)J region and were long enough to cover the CDR3 and allow V and J genes to be identified. The commercial immunoSEQ service was used to sequence amplicons on an Illumina platform. Corrections for primer bias and sequencing errors followed previously described methods, while TCRAD and TCRB definitions were based on the IMGT database. The repertoires were analysed using immunoSEQ Analyzer 3.0 and VDJTools for basic statistics, V/J segment usage, diversity estimates, rarefaction and pairwise overlap. Chao1, ChaoE, Efron-Thisted, Shannon and inverse Simpson indices were used to estimate diversity, which was also estimated on datasets down-sampled to the smallest sample. Repertoire overlap used strict matching of CDR3 nucleotide sequence, V gene and J gene, with Jaccard-based multidimensional scaling clustering. On average, roughly 810,000 unique TCRB clonotypes were obtained from thymus samples, compared with some 84,000 from blood samples.

This TCR derives from a girl under three years old with a congenital heart defect. Donor details come from another sample of the same person, matched by shared clones. The chain uses TRBV6-5 and TRBJ2-3; 7 middle bases align to TRBD2. The sample was thymocytes. The CDR3 is CASARETSTDTQYF. The DNA sequence is TGTGCCAGCGCGCGGGAGACTAGCACAGATACGCAGTATTTT.